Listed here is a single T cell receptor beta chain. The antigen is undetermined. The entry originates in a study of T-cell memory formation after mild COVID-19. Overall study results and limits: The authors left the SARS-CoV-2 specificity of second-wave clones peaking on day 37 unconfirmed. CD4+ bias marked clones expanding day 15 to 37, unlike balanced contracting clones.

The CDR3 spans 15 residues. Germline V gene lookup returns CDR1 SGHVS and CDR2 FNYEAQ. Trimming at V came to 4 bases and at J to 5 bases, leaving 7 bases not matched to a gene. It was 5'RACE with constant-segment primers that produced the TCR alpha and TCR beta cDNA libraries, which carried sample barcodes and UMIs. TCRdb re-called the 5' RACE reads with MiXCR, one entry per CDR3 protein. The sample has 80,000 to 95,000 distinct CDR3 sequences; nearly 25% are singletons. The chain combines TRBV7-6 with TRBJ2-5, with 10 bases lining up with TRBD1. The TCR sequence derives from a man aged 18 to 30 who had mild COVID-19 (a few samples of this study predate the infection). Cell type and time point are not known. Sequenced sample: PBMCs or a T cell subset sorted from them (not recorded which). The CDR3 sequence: CASSSTGGFGETQYF. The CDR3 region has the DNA TGTGCCAGCAGCTCGACAGGGGGCTTTGGGGAGACCCAGTACTTC.